This T cell receptor (beta chain) is drawn from a study of PD-1 blockade in mismatch repair-deficient tumors. Study-wide context: Patients had fewer than 15 mismatch repair-deficient cancer types and were previously treated and progressing.

Every patient had mismatch repair deficiency by PCR or immunohistochemistry. Whole-study findings and limits: After pembrolizumab, tumor-resident clones rose rapidly, then generally contracted before radiologic responses.

The data were produced by immunoSEQ multiplex PCR, yet TCRdb's version contains in-frame clones alone and is incomplete. The sample lists roughly 53,000 clones, 78% occurring once. Comment on this clone: What it binds is not known.

The CDR3 totals 13 residues. The germline CDR1 and CDR2 sequences are MNHEY and SVGAGI. With 6 bases removed from V and 4 bases from J, the gap between germline ends came to 10 bases. The starting material was peripheral blood, obtained 4 weeks after starting pembrolizumab. This sequence joins TRBV6-5 and TRBJ2-1; D is possibly TRBD1 or TRBD2 (5 bases each). This TCR was sampled from an adult with mismatch repair-deficient cancer. The CDR3 loop is CASSWGRYNEQFF. The CDR3 DNA follows: TGTGCCAGCAGCTGGGGACGATACAATGAGCAGTTCTTC.